One and the same sample provided the 25 T cell receptor beta chains below, sequenced in a study of T cell responses to AZD1222 COVID-19 vaccine. TCRdb's copy holds only in-frame clones and misses some; the assay was immunoSEQ multiplex PCR. The table shows under 200,000 clones, with roughly nine tenths occurring only once. The sample in question was peripheral blood, obtained on day 0 of AZD1222 vaccination. These receptors were taken from an adult in good health.

The V call is TRBV20-1, the J call TRBJ1-3; D call uncertain. Germline V lookup: CDR1 DFQATT, CDR2 SNEGSKA (reference sequence). Trimming shortened V by 4 bases and J by 0 bases, and 10 bases separated the two germline ends. The length of the CDR3 is 14 residues. DNA of the CDR3: TGCAGTGCTATTGACGGGAGCTCTGGAAACACCATATATTTT. Protein sequence: CSAIDGSSGNTIYF.

V gene TRBV30 combines with J gene TRBJ2-1; no clear D gene. Per the germline V gene, CDR1 is GTSNPN and CDR2 is SVGIG (reference sequence). The CDR3 contains 13 residues. V was cut by 2 bases and J by 0 bases, with 5 bases left in between. CDR3 DNA: TGTGCCTGGAGTCGGAGCTCCTACAATGAGCAGTTCTTC. Protein product: CAWSRSSYNEQFF. Drawing the rest from reference TRBV30 and TRBJ2-1, the complete variable domain is SQTIHQWPATLVQPVGSPLSLECTVEGTSNPNLYWYRQAAGRGLQLLFYSVGIGQISSEVPQNLSASRPQDRQFILSSKKLLLSDSGFYLCAWSRSSYNEQFFGPGTRLTVL.

The chain couples TRBV7-3 to TRBJ2-3; D not resolved. The germline V gene has CDR1 SGHTA and CDR2 FQGTGA. V was trimmed by 2 bases and J by 2 bases, leaving 8 bases between them. CDR3 size: 14 residues. The CDR3 loop reads CASSLGYTTDTQYF. CDR3 bases: TGTGCCAGCAGCTTAGGATACACCACAGATACGCAGTATTTT.

The chain couples TRBV2 to TRBJ1-5, with no clear D. V gave up 4 bases and J gave up 0 bases, with 13 bases separating them. The CDR3 contains 16 residues. Germline V gene lookup returns CDR1 SNHLY and CDR2 FYNNEI. CDR3 nucleotide sequence: TGTGCCAGCAGTGTGATGAGCGGAAATAGCAATCAGCCCCAGCATTTT. It codes for CASSVMSGNSNQPQHF.

This chain uses TRBV19 with TRBJ2-2; D ambiguous. The V gene's germline CDR1 is LNHDA and CDR2 SQIVND (reference sequence). V dropped 3 bases and J dropped 5 bases, with 7 bases sitting between them. This CDR3 contains 13 residues. CDR3 in amino acids: CASSMSHTGELFF. The CDR3 DNA reads as TGTGCCAGTAGTATGTCGCATACCGGGGAGCTGTTTTTT. Together with reference TRBV19 and TRBJ2-2, the CDR3 gives the full variable domain: DGGITQSPKYLFRKEGQNVTLSCEQNLNHDAMYWYRQDPGQGLRLIYYSQIVNDFQKGDIAEGYSVSREKKESFPLTVTSAQKNPTAFYLCASSMSHTGELFFGEGSRLTVL.

The chain couples TRBV28 to TRBJ1-6, with D maybe TRBD1 (5 bases). The CDR3 runs 17 residues. Per the germline V gene, CDR1 is MDHEN and CDR2 is SYDVKM. With 1 base removed from V and 6 bases from J, the gap between germline ends came to 16 bases. The CDR3 region has the DNA TGTGCCAGCAGTTTATCCGGCGGGGCAGACTCTAATTCACCCCTCCACTTT. Residues: CASSLSGGADSNSPLHF.

This clone was seen repeatedly, ten times or more. V and J are TRBV7-9 and TRBJ2-7; a possible D gene is TRBD2 (6 bases). The germline V gene has CDR1 SEHNR and CDR2 FQNEAQ (reference sequence). Trimming left V 1 base short and J 6 bases short, with 7 bases between. This CDR3 is 12 amino acids long. The CDR3 sequence is CASSLVGSEQYF. Written as DNA, the CDR3 is TGTGCCAGCAGCTTAGTCGGGAGCGAGCAGTACTTC.

J is TRBJ2-3 and V is TRBV7-2; D is undetermined. Trimming shortened V by 2 bases and J by 6 bases, and 9 bases separated the two germline ends. The length of the CDR3 is 13 residues. Germline CDR1 SGHTA, CDR2 FQGNSA. The CDR3 spells CASSLIVADTQYF. The CDR3 nucleotides read TGTGCCAGCAGCTTAATTGTAGCCGATACGCAGTATTTT.

The chain employs TRBV28 and TRBJ1-4, with D uncertain. CDR3 length: 14 residues. The ends were cut back, 2 bases at V and 5 bases at J, with 9 bases in the middle. Germline V gives CDR1 MDHEN, CDR2 SYDVKM. CDR3 DNA sequence: TGTGCCAGCAGTTTAACACAGCCCAATGAAAAACTGTTTTTT. The encoded protein is CASSLTQPNEKLFF.

This chain links TRBV6-5 with TRBJ1-2; D is undetermined. Trimming pared 8 bases from V and 2 bases from J, leaving 6 bases between. Germline CDR1 MNHEY, CDR2 SVGAGI. The CDR3 spans 11 residues. The CDR3 bases are TGTGCCAGCGCCTCCAACTATGGCTACACCTTC. Translating it yields CASASNYGYTF.

The rearrangement joins TRBV20-1 to TRBJ1-6; the D is unclear. The V gene lost 3 bases and the J gene lost 8 bases, with 14 bases spanning the gap. The germline V gene has CDR1 DFQATT and CDR2 SNEGSKA (reference sequence). This CDR3 comprises 14 residues. CDR3 DNA sequence: TGCAGTGCTAGTGGGCAGGCGGTCCATTCACCCCTCCACTTT. This encodes CSASGQAVHSPLHF.

This sequence joins TRBV12-3 or TRBV12-4 and TRBJ1-2; D is ambiguous. This CDR3 has 12 residues. Trimming left V 2 bases short and J 3 bases short, with 4 bases between. In nucleotides, the CDR3 is TGTGCCAGCAGTTTAAGGGACTATGGCTACACCTTC. Translation gives CASSLRDYGYTF.

This chain uses TRBV9 with TRBJ2-2; tentative D call: TRBD1 (5 bases). The CDR3 contains 14 residues. Trimming shortened V by 6 bases and J by 4 bases, and 13 bases separated the two germline ends. The germline CDR1 and CDR2 sequences are SGDLS and YYNGEE. CDR3 DNA sequence: TGTGCCAGCAAACAGGAGACCTTCACCGGGGAGCTGTTTTTT. It specifies CASKQETFTGELFF.

The chain links TRBV20-1 to TRBJ1-5; D ambiguous. From germline, CDR1 is DFQATT and CDR2 SNEGSKA (reference sequence). Deletions cut 1 base from V and 5 bases from J, with 3 bases between. This CDR3 has 11 amino acids. CDR3 region: CSARVDQPQHF. CDR3 in DNA: TGCAGTGCTAGAGTCGATCAGCCCCAGCATTTT.

This clone came up once. This rearrangement joins TRBV3-1 (or the pseudogene TRBV3-2) to TRBJ2-5, with 11 nucleotides matching TRBD2. This CDR3 contains 17 residues. V lost 4 bases, J lost 1 base, and 8 bases stayed unmatched. Germline values: CDR1 LGHDT, CDR2 YNNKEL (reference sequence). CDR3 loop: CASSRRGLAGGQETQYF. CDR3 DNA sequence: TGTGCCAGCAGCCGCAGGGGGCTAGCGGGGGGCCAAGAGACCCAGTACTTC.

The chain has TRBV11-2 and TRBJ2-7; TRBD2 matches 12 bases. The CDR3 is made up of 16 amino acids. Trimming took 4 bases from V and 0 from J; bases not matched to a gene: 4. Per the germline V gene, CDR1 is SGHAT and CDR2 is FQNNGV. Here the CDR3 DNA reads TGTGCCAGCAGCTCTACTAGCGGGAGGTACTCCTACGAGCAGTACTTC. It codes for CASSSTSGRYSYEQYF. Full variable domain (rest looked up from reference TRBV11-2 and TRBJ2-7): EAGVAQSPRYKIIEKRQSVAFWCNPISGHATLYWYQQILGQGPKLLIQFQNNGVVDDSQLPKDRFSAERLKGVDSTLKIQPAKLEDSAVYLCASSSTSGRYSYEQYFGPGTRLTVT.

This clone is a singleton in its sample. The chain is built from TRBV28 and TRBJ1-2, with D unclear. Germline V lookup: CDR1 MDHEN, CDR2 SYDVKM. With 3 bases removed from V and 7 bases from J, the gap between germline ends came to 12 bases. This CDR3 is built from 13 residues. Here the CDR3 reads CASSFFEISGYTF. The CDR3 DNA sequence: TGTGCCAGCAGTTTTTTTGAGATAAGTGGCTACACCTTC.

This clone was counted once. The chain carries TRBV5-1 and TRBJ1-1; D is perhaps TRBD1 (5 bases). The germline V and J ends were trimmed by 2 bases and 4 bases, with 15 bases remaining between them. Germline V gene sequence: CDR1 SGHRS, CDR2 YFSETQ. The CDR3 runs 15 residues. The CDR3 bases are TGCGCCAGCAGCTTAAGGGATCTCGGGGGCACTGAAGCTTTCTTT. It specifies CASSLRDLGGTEAFF. Using reference TRBV5-1 and TRBJ1-1 for the parts outside the CDR3, the full variable domain is KAGVTQTPRYLIKTRGQQVTLSCSPISGHRSVSWYQQTPGQGLQFLFEYFSETQRNKGNFPGRFSGRQFSNSRSEMNVSTLELGDSALYLCASSLRDLGGTEAFFGQGTRLTVV.

The chain uses TRBV4-1 and TRBJ2-7; D perhaps matches TRBD2 (5 bases). The V end was cut by 1 base, the J end by 6 bases, with 16 bases between. The CDR3 length is 15 residues. Germline assignment: CDR1 MGHRA and CDR2 YSYEKL. CDR3: CASSQGHGVVVEQYF. The CDR3 region has the DNA TGCGCCAGCAGCCAAGGGCACGGGGTCGTCGTCGAGCAGTACTTC.

This clone was recorded once. The rearrangement links TRBV19 to TRBJ1-1; 7 bases are a match to TRBD1. The CDR3 extends over 16 amino acids. The ends lost 9 bases at V and 3 bases at J; junction bases unmatched: 16. From germline, CDR1 is LNHDA and CDR2 SQIVND (reference sequence). The CDR3 is CASMIRQGAGYTEAFF. Written as DNA, the CDR3 is TGTGCCAGCATGATTCGACAGGGCGCGGGGTACACTGAAGCTTTCTTT.

V is TRBV14 and J is TRBJ2-1; D tentatively fits TRBD1 or TRBD2 (5 bases each). V was cut by 1 base and J by 0 bases, with 7 bases left in between. CDR1 SGHDN and CDR2 FVKESK come from the germline V gene. This CDR3 is built from 15 residues. This CDR3 reads CASSQAGSSYNEQFF. The DNA for the CDR3 is TGTGCCAGCAGCCAAGCAGGGAGCTCCTACAATGAGCAGTTCTTC.

Remarks on this clone: Other DNA sequences of this sample code for an identical CDR3. This chain connects TRBV30 to TRBJ1-1; the D is unclear. The CDR3 is 12 residues long. Germline loops: CDR1 GTSNPN, CDR2 SVGIG (reference sequence). The V and J ends lost 1 base and 2 bases respectively, with 5 bases between them. As DNA, the CDR3 is TGTGCCTGGAGTGGCAGAAACACTGAAGCTTTCTTT. Translation gives CAWSGRNTEAFF.

V gene TRBV4-3 combines with J gene TRBJ2-3, with D unresolved. This CDR3 has 16 residues. Germline loops: CDR1 LGHNA, CDR2 YSLEER. V lost 2 bases, J lost 0 bases, and 12 bases lay in between. The CDR3 here is CASSQFGDGSTDTQYF. CDR3 DNA sequence: TGCGCCAGCAGCCAATTCGGTGACGGGAGCACAGATACGCAGTATTTT.

This clone has a handful of counts. The V gene is TRBV9, the J gene TRBJ2-1; D is unresolved. Germline V CDR1 and CDR2: SGDLS, YYNGEE. There are 15 residues in the CDR3. With 4 bases removed from V and 0 bases from J, the gap between germline ends came to 11 bases. CDR3 sequence (DNA): TGTGCCAGCAGCCCCCATACCAGCTCCTACAATGAGCAGTTCTTC. It translates to CASSPHTSSYNEQFF.

The chain joins TRBV4-3 to TRBJ2-7; 10 nucleotides match TRBD1. The CDR3 has 15 residues. CDR1 is LGHNA and CDR2 is YSLEER in the germline V gene. Trimming removed 0 bases from V and 4 bases from J; junction bases left unmatched: 3. CDR3 residues: CASSQDRQGAYEQYF. The CDR3 nucleotides are TGCGCCAGCAGCCAAGATAGACAGGGGGCGTACGAGCAGTACTTC.